A selection of T cell receptor beta chains follows, all from one sample in a study of T-cell reconstitution after alpha-beta-depleted transplantation in children. TCRdb re-analysed the PCR reads in MiXCR, keeping a single row per CDR3 protein. The table has 450,000 to 600,000 distinct CDR3 sequences, about 33% seen once; the top ten hold approximately 2.3%. Sequences were derived from PBMCs from the stem cell graft donor, sampled from the stem cell graft. The receptors were gathered from a human donor who donated a stem cell graft to a child with aplastic anemia. Both conserved end residues are part of each CDR3. A D gene is named only where the DNA matches it firmly. Size is stated for part of the rows, as once, few or many counts, or as a class when the clone is expanded.

NA	NA	TRBV5-4	TRBJ1-2	CASSLEWDAGYTF	TGTGCCAGCAGCTTGGAATGGGATGCAGGCTACACCTTC
TRBD2	few	TRBV12-3/TRBV12-4	TRBJ2-4	CASSLNPRLAGGGLIQYF	TGTGCCAGCAGTTTAAATCCAAGACTAGCGGGGGGAGGGCTGATTCAGTACTTC
TRBD1	NA	TRBV29-1	TRBJ1-1	CSVDRVYGTEAFF	TGCAGCGTGGACAGGGTCTATGGCACTGAAGCTTTCTTT
TRBD2	NA	TRBV3-1	TRBJ2-1	CASSQESGREGNEQFF	TGTGCCAGCAGCCAAGAATCTGGCCGGGAGGGCAATGAGCAGTTCTTC
NA	few	TRBV29-1	TRBJ1-2	CSVVRNYYGYTF	TGCAGCGTTGTAAGAAACTACTATGGCTACACCTTC
NA	few	TRBV30	TRBJ1-5	CASAGDSNQPQHF	TGTGCCTCCGCAGGGGATAGCAATCAGCCCCAGCATTTT
TRBD1	NA	TRBV19	TRBJ2-7	CASSIGTGVVYEQYF	TGTGCCAGTAGTATAGGGACAGGGGTCGTCTACGAGCAGTACTTC
NA	few	TRBV20-1	TRBJ2-3	CSAAAGGRGEDTQYF	TGCAGTGCTGCCGCCGGGGGCAGGGGGGAAGATACGCAGTATTTT
NA	NA	TRBV29-1	TRBJ1-1	CSVDGPEMTEAFF	TGCAGCGTTGACGGTCCGGAGATGACTGAAGCTTTCTTT
NA	NA	TRBV7-2	TRBJ1-4	CASSLEGRTEKLFF	TGTGCCAGCAGCTTAGAGGGTCGTACTGAAAAACTGTTTTTT
TRBD2	NA	TRBV7-2	TRBJ2-3	CASSRFWEGLDTQYF	TGTGCCAGCAGCCGATTTTGGGAGGGCCTCGATACGCAGTATTTT
NA	NA	TRBV18	TRBJ1-2	CASSPNRANYGYTF	TGTGCCAGCTCACCCAACAGGGCTAACTATGGCTACACCTTC
NA	NA	TRBV11-2	TRBJ2-2	CASSLDGRAGTGELFF	TGTGCCAGCAGCTTAGACGGCAGGGCGGGCACCGGGGAGCTGTTTTTT
NA	few	TRBV10-1	TRBJ1-2	CASSEGRGGYGYTF	TGCGCCAGCAGTGAAGGCAGGGGAGGATATGGCTACACCTTC
TRBD1	few	TRBV18	TRBJ1-2	CASSSMRDSYYGYTF	TGTGCCAGCTCATCTATGCGGGACAGTTACTATGGCTACACCTTC
NA	NA	TRBV28	TRBJ1-5	CASTLGSGGQPQHF	TGTGCCAGCACCTTGGGTTCGGGAGGTCAGCCCCAGCATTTT
TRBD2	NA	TRBV7-2	TRBJ2-1	CASRPGLAGNYNEQFF	TGTGCCAGCAGGCCCGGACTAGCGGGCAACTACAATGAGCAGTTCTTC
TRBD1	NA	TRBV20-1	TRBJ2-1	CSARILPGQGHEQFF	TGCAGTGCTAGAATACTCCCGGGACAGGGACATGAGCAGTTCTTC
NA	NA	TRBV29-1	TRBJ1-2	CSVPVGGPGGYTF	TGCAGCGTCCCCGTCGGGGGGCCGGGGGGCTACACCTTC
TRBD2	NA	TRBV30	TRBJ2-7	CAFASGPREQYF	TGTGCCTTCGCTAGCGGTCCCCGGGAGCAGTACTTC
TRBD1	NA	TRBV12-3/TRBV12-4	TRBJ1-1	CASRPGGGGTEAFF	TGTGCCAGCAGACCAGGGGGCGGGGGCACTGAAGCTTTCTTT
NA	few	TRBV3-1	TRBJ1-1	CASSQPQGNTEAFF	TGTGCCAGCAGCCAACCCCAGGGGAACACTGAAGCTTTCTTT
NA	NA	TRBV6-2/TRBV6-3	TRBJ1-1	CASIGFPGSNHTEAFF	TGTGCCAGCATTGGTTTTCCCGGGAGTAATCACACTGAAGCTTTCTTT
NA	NA	TRBV9	TRBJ1-6	CASSRDINSPLHF	TGTGCCAGCAGTCGGGACATCAATTCACCCCTCCACTTT
NA	NA	TRBV25-1	TRBJ2-3	CASSEWTGPRDTQYF	TGTGCCAGCAGTGAATGGACGGGACCGAGAGATACGCAGTATTTT
TRBD1	few	TRBV19	TRBJ1-5	CASTRGGSNQPQHF	TGTGCCAGCACCAGGGGGGGTAGCAATCAGCCCCAGCATTTT
TRBD2	NA	TRBV5-6	TRBJ2-3	CASSMSGATDTQYF	TGTGCCAGCAGCATGAGCGGGGCCACAGATACGCAGTATTTT